This TCR beta chain was profiled in a study of cytomegalovirus exposure and HLA in healthy donors (dated by TCRdb to the late 2010s). Regarding the study in general: An earlier analysis of about 530 of the donors reported about 260 Gb of sequence data and some 110 million unique TCR beta sequences obtained from about 180 million T cells. Along with the roughly 610-subject first cohort, a separate validation cohort of around 120 different subjects was used. All discovery cohort repertoires had been generated on a single sequencing platform. Across roughly 420 genotyped donors of the cohort, an average of about 240,000 unique TCR beta nucleotide sequences per donor were sequenced, and roughly 20% of those sequences were non-productive. Using immunosequencing, the study profiled T cell repertoires from some 670 subjects and related those repertoires to cytomegalovirus serostatus. The later analysis used no new phenotypic data to find candidate immune exposures, relying instead on TCR beta sequences and their occurrence across donors. Typing coverage varied by locus: roughly 620-640 donors for A, B, C, DRB1 and DQB1; roughly 560 for DQA1; about 590 for DPA1; 450 to 480 for DPB1. HLA typing included class I and class II loci at four-digit resolution. Donor age, sex, ethnicity and CMV serostatus were collected together with the repertoire data. Of the roughly 400 genotyped donors, roughly 76% were placed in the genetic ancestry cluster associated with self-reported Caucasian donors. The study combined high-throughput TCR immunosequencing, statistical association of individual TCRs with disease status, and machine learning to predict cytomegalovirus infection status. An early release covering about 600 HLA-typed donors comprised about 290 gigabases of sequencing data and around 86 million unique TCR sequences. In a later analysis, previously published TCR beta repertoires from fewer than 750 donors were re-analyzed and high-resolution HLA genotyping was added so that TCR occurrence patterns could be studied. A later genetic analysis took genome-wide SNP genotypes for about 55% of the roughly 670 donors and used that subset as a discovery cohort. The aim of the study was to test whether cataloging public T cell receptors could identify signatures of past pathogen exposure. An earlier analysis of 587 of the donors applied high-throughput TCR beta sequencing to assess whether each TCR beta V gene segment acted as functional or pseudogenic. Roughly five DR-DQ haplotypes were handled as single units for association and clustering because linkage in the cohort was strong. What the authors observed across the whole study: In a later genetic analysis, fewer N-insertions in productive TCRs were reported among donors in an Asian-associated ancestry cluster than the 666-donor mean. Because counts were too low, 15 to 20 rarely observed V segments, including chromosome 9 orphons, were left out of the earlier analysis of about 620 of the donors. A cluster of highly shared sequence variants was judged likely to represent a technical artifact of the sequencing pipeline. A total of roughly 160 TCR beta chains were listed by the study as associated with cytomegalovirus. In a later analysis, several top co-occurrence clusters were reported to appear linked to parvovirus B19, influenza, CMV and Epstein-Barr virus. This cohort had only TCR beta chains sequenced, and the lack of alpha or paired-chain data limited which features could be detected. Roughly uniform sequencing depth across donors was assumed in presence/absence analyses, although this assumption may not hold. An association between a missense DCLRE1C variant and V-gene and J-gene trimming of TCR beta chains was found in a later genetic analysis and replicated in an independent cohort. According to the authors, the approach could potentially be generalized to other disease states and immunological phenotypes. A later analysis found that HLA-associated TCR beta chains were more clonally expanded and had lower generation probabilities than equally common non-associated chains. At a false discovery rate of 0.05, a later analysis linked roughly 17,000 TCR beta sequences to specific HLA alleles. Because HLA typing was unavailable for some donors at each locus, only the typed subset was used in association tests. Linkage disequilibrium might explain the correlated functional status among segregating V segments, but an unknown experimental factor could not be excluded. A few of the identified cytomegalovirus-associated TCR beta chains were confirmed in vitro to be specific for cytomegalovirus antigens. A further reported finding was that TCR beta sequences accurately predicted the HLA-A and HLA-B alleles for most subjects in the first cohort. While some public TCRs were present in many individuals, most TCR sequences turned up only very rarely across donors. In a later analysis, most CMV-associated TCR beta chains were found to appear HLA-restricted, with HLA associations seemingly driven largely by CMV exposure. Cytomegalovirus status was reported to be diagnosed by the classifier with high specificity and sensitivity in both the original and validation cohorts. When HLA alleles, especially DR and DQ, strongly co-occurred, TCR associations were difficult to assign to individual alleles. In a later analysis, TCR association rates were found to vary across HLA loci, with the most associated TCRs seen for DRB1 alleles and the fewest for HLA-C alleles. An earlier analysis of approximately 530 of the donors showed that most TCR beta V segments appeared in productive rearrangements either about 87% or about 30% of the time, which broadly matched IMGT annotations. For the cohort, immune exposure information was limited to CMV serostatus.

Libraries were made using the immunoSEQ multiplex PCR assay. A mixture of 60 forward primers for TCR Vbeta segments and 13 reverse primers for TCR Jbeta segments was used in the multiplex PCR. The CDR3 region of rearranged TCR beta genes was amplified from genomic DNA with a multiplex PCR assay. The Illumina HiSeq System was used to sequence the amplified TCR beta libraries as 87-base-pair reads. Turning to the authors' computational methods: In a later analysis, tens of millions of unique TCR beta chains were counted across the 650 to 750 repertoires, and roughly 10 million of these chains were shared by at least two donors. Raw reads were error-corrected and collapsed into unique sequences by a nearest-neighbor algorithm in which closely related sequences were merged to remove PCR and sequencing errors. To assign V, D and J gene segments, CDR3 sequences were aligned to IMGT reference sequences. For a sequence to be retained, a match of at least six nucleotides was required to both a V gene segment and a J gene segment. A rearrangement counted as productive if the CDR3 had no stop codons and remained in frame with V and J, and every other rearrangement counted as non-productive. CDR3 was defined according to IMGT convention as the region running from the second conserved V-encoded cysteine to the conserved J-encoded phenylalanine. Sequences without an unambiguous match to a single V gene segment were excluded from the earlier analysis of about 600 of the donors. In an earlier analysis of almost 600 of the donors, a V segment was called functional when productive rearrangements were above 56.7%, and segregating when the standard deviation between donors exceeded 5%. A statistical classification framework was built to diagnose cytomegalovirus status from the catalog of TCR beta chain sequences. A later analysis assigned V and J genes by comparing TCR nucleotide sequences with IMGT/GENE-DB human TR gene sequences. A later analysis assigned CDR3 sequences and most-parsimonious VDJ recombination scenarios with the TCRdist pipeline. In a later analysis, each TCR beta chain was defined by its CDR3 amino acid sequence together with its V-gene family, and reads lacking a unique V-gene family were excluded. In a later analysis, around 600 highly shared, low-generation-probability nucleotide sequences were removed to address suspected cross-contamination and a sequencing artifact. For each public chain, a later analysis derived a clonal expansion index from normalized ranks of inferred template counts within each repertoire. In a later analysis, generation probabilities were computed with a VDJ recombination model fitted to out-of-frame rearrangements, and the resulting probabilities were checked against IGoR. A later analysis scored TCR-TCR, TCR-HLA and TCR-CMV co-occurrence with hypergeometric tests, applying a repertoire-size bias correction to TCR pairs. A later analysis estimated false discovery rates by permuting HLA or CMV assignments 20 times. In a later analysis, co-occurring TCRs were grouped using DBSCAN, with TCRdist sequence similarity added in when clustering inside HLA-allele-positive subsets. For co-occurrence clustering, repertoires with fewer than 30,000 or more than 120,000 public chains were excluded, along with roughly 5 repertoires with anomalous nucleotide sharing. In its TCRdb copy, this immuneACCESS table keeps in-frame sequences only and misses some clones. Where compared with another copy, unresolved V genes explain less than half of these, and the others have no known cause. That table gives V, J and clone size, and the DNA gave D and trimming. This sample is represented by 60,000 to 75,000 clones; roughly 74% of them were singletons. The ten top clones hold around 7.8% of the sample.

The cohort consisted of approximately 670 healthy bone marrow donors. All cohort members were sampled while nominally healthy, although unrecorded immune exposures were likely present. The donor tested CMV seropositive, placing the donor among the 250 to 300 seropositive members of the cohort. Each donor provided a peripheral blood sample, and peripheral blood mononuclear cells were used for TCR beta sequencing. The Qiagen DNeasy Blood Extraction Kit was used to extract genomic DNA from the blood cell samples. In regard to this clone: Its antigen is not yet known. No quality values exist for individual bases; no much larger clone is one base distant.

This clonotype originated in a man younger than 30 in good health and CMV-seropositive. Input material: PBMCs.

The CDR3: CASSPRDISTYEQYF. The base sequence is TGCGCCAGCAGCCCCCGGGACATCAGTACCTACGAGCAGTACTTC. The chain couples TRBV4-1 to TRBJ2-7, and possibly TRBD1, on 6 matching bases. The CDR3 has 15 amino acids, counting the end cysteine and phenylalanine. The DNA shown is the 45-base CDR3, in frame from base 1. Per the germline V gene, MGHRA is the CDR1 and YSYEKL is the CDR2. The junction carries 15 bases between V and J, which are trimmed by 4 bases and 2 bases respectively.